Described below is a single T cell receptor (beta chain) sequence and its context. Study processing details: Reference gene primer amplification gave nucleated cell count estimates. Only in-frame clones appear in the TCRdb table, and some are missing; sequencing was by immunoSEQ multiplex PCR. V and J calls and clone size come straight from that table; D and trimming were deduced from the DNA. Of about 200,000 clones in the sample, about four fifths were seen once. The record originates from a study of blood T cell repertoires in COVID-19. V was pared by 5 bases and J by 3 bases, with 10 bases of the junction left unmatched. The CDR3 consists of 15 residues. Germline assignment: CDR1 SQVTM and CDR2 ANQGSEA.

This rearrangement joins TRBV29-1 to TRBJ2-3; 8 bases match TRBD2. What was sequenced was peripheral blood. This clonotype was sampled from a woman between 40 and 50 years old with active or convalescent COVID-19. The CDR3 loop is CSVRRSGRGTDTQYF. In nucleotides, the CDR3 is TGCAGCGTTCGACGGAGCGGGAGAGGTACAGATACGCAGTATTTT.